Here is one T cell receptor beta chain with its context. A library of TCRbeta sequences, prepared with unique molecular identifiers, was generated. TCRdb fed the PCR reads into MiXCR, producing one record per CDR3 protein. In the table there are around 530,000 distinct CDR3 sequences, 30% to 35% of which are singletons. Germline CDR1 reads MDHEN; CDR2 reads SYDVKM. The length of the CDR3 is 12 residues. With 7 bases removed from V and 5 bases from J, the gap between germline ends came to 11 bases. The sample originates from a study of T-cell reconstitution after alpha-beta-depleted transplantation in children.

The chain carries TRBV28 and TRBJ2-5; D may be TRBD2 (6 bases). The TCR sequence derives from a human donor who donated a stem cell graft to a child with aplastic anemia. Here the sequenced sample was PBMCs from the stem cell graft donor, taken from the stem cell graft. The CDR3 DNA reads as TGTGCCAGCACCACGGGGGTGGAGACCCAGTACTTC. Amino acid sequence: CASTTGVETQYF. The full variable domain, in which reference TRBV28 and TRBJ2-5 provide the parts outside the CDR3, is DVKVTQSSRYLVKRTGEKVFLECVQDMDHENMFWYRQDPGLGLRLIYFSYDVKMKEKGDIPEGYSVSREKKERFSLILESASTNQTSMYLCASTTGVETQYFGPGTRLLVL.